This is a list of T cell receptor beta chains from one sample in a study of blood T cells in healthy people across ages. TCRdb processed the 5' RACE reads anew with MiXCR; each CDR3 protein has one entry. The sample carries about 1,500,000 distinct CDR3 sequences, 42% recorded once. Source material: blood. Source of these receptors: a young woman in good health. Both conserved end residues are part of each CDR3. The D gene is left open where the match is weak. Size values are once, few and many counts, or a class for expanded clones, and some rows have none.

d_gene	abundance	v_gene	j_gene	CDR3aa	CDR3nt
-	-	TRBV6-6	TRBJ2-5	CANKGGANEQYF	TGTGCCAATAAGGGGGGGGCCAATGAGCAGTACTTC
-	-	TRBV27	TRBJ1-1	CASSTGSMRDTEAFF	TGTGCCAGCAGTACCGGAAGTATGAGGGACACTGAAGCTTTCTTT
TRBD1	-	TRBV6-1	TRBJ2-5	CASRGDRDVETQYF	TGTGCCAGCAGGGGGGACAGGGATGTGGAGACCCAGTACTTC
TRBD1	-	TRBV20-1	TRBJ1-4	CSARGGQARGSWEKLFF	TGCAGTGCTAGAGGTGGACAGGCGCGGGGTAGTTGGGAAAAACTGTTTTTT
-	few	TRBV6-1	TRBJ2-1	CASSGGQLSYNEQFF	TGTGCCAGCAGTGGAGGACAGCTCTCCTACAATGAGCAGTTCTTC
-	-	TRBV4-2	TRBJ2-6	CASSQGDRTLSGANVLTF	TGTGCCAGCAGCCAAGGCGACAGGACACTCTCTGGGGCCAACGTCCTGACTTTC
TRBD2	few	TRBV11-2	TRBJ2-4	CASSLARTSGSAKNIQYF	TGTGCCAGCAGCTTAGCCCGGACTAGCGGGAGTGCCAAAAACATTCAGTACTTC
TRBD1	-	TRBV4-2	TRBJ1-2	CASAARGNNYGYTF	TGTGCCAGTGCGGCCAGGGGGAACAACTATGGCTACACCTTC
-	-	TRBV28	TRBJ1-2	CASSLGKRKYNYGYTF	TGTGCCAGCAGTTTGGGGAAGCGGAAGTACAACTATGGCTACACCTTC
-	once	TRBV2	TRBJ2-7	CASSGSRPGMAGSYEQYF	TGTGCCAGCAGTGGTAGCCGCCCCGGAATGGCGGGGTCCTACGAGCAGTACTTC
-	few	TRBV27	TRBJ2-7	CASSSLGRIHEQYF	TGTGCCAGCAGTTCTCTCGGACGGATCCACGAGCAGTACTTC
-	-	TRBV12-3/TRBV12-4	TRBJ2-1	CASRGQGFYNEQFF	TGTGCCAGCAGGGGGCAGGGCTTTTACAATGAGCAGTTCTTC
TRBD2	-	TRBV20-1	TRBJ2-1	CSANQPGLATYNEQFF	TGCAGTGCGAATCAACCGGGACTAGCTACCTACAATGAGCAGTTCTTC
TRBD2	few	TRBV30	TRBJ2-1	CAWSDLAGEEQFF	TGTGCCTGGAGCGACCTAGCGGGAGAAGAGCAGTTCTTC
-	-	TRBV7-3	TRBJ2-7	CASSPKVGGRDEQYF	TGTGCCAGCAGCCCGAAGGTAGGAGGGCGCGACGAGCAGTACTTC
TRBD2	-	TRBV28	TRBJ2-1	CASTDNRDYEFF	TGTGCCAGCACCGATAACCGGGACTACGAGTTCTTC
TRBD1	once	TRBV11-2	TRBJ2-5	CAGSRQGYQETQYF	TGTGCCGGCAGCCGACAGGGGTACCAAGAGACCCAGTACTTC
-	-	TRBV5-1	TRBJ2-1	CASSLVEGVGYNEQFF	TGCGCCAGCAGCCTAGTTGAGGGAGTGGGGTACAATGAGCAGTTCTTC
TRBD2	-	TRBV6-5	TRBJ2-1	CASSLSGGARNEQFF	TGTGCCAGCAGCCTCAGCGGGGGGGCGAGGAATGAGCAGTTCTTC
-	few	TRBV2	TRBJ2-3	CASIVRAVADTQYF	TGTGCCAGCATTGTGAGGGCCGTCGCAGATACGCAGTATTTT
-	few	TRBV20-1	TRBJ2-1	CSAYTDPYNEQFF	TGCAGTGCATACACAGATCCCTACAATGAGCAGTTCTTC
-	-	TRBV11-2	TRBJ1-5	CASSYGQHNSNQPQHF	TGTGCCAGCAGCTATGGACAGCATAATAGCAATCAGCCCCAGCATTTT
TRBD1	-	TRBV20-1	TRBJ1-2	CSARDGGRGLADGYTF	TGCAGTGCTAGAGATGGTGGCAGGGGGCTTGCAGATGGCTACACCTTC
-	few	TRBV20-1	TRBJ1-4	CSARVGTSNEKLFF	TGCAGTGCTAGGGTGGGGACCAGTAATGAAAAACTGTTTTTT
-	-	TRBV7-9	TRBJ2-1	CASRNTGGEQFF	TGTGCCAGCAGAAATACCGGCGGTGAGCAGTTCTTC
-	-	TRBV6-5	TRBJ2-5	CASSYRGGNYNEQYF	TGTGCCAGCAGTTACCGGGGCGGGAACTACAATGAGCAGTACTTC
TRBD1	-	TRBV28	TRBJ1-2	CASSATVDRDRGYTF	TGTGCCAGCAGCGCTACCGTCGACAGGGACCGGGGCTACACCTTC
-	-	TRBV6-6	TRBJ2-5	CASSLRASKETQYF	TGTGCCAGCAGCCTCCGGGCTAGTAAAGAGACCCAGTACTTC
-	-	TRBV28	TRBJ1-2	CASSLAGEPGYTF	TGTGCCAGCAGTTTGGCAGGGGAGCCTGGCTACACCTTC
-	-	TRBV9	TRBJ2-1	CASSVGPTGEQFF	TGTGCCAGCAGCGTAGGCCCCACGGGTGAGCAGTTCTTC